This TCR beta chain was identified in a study of regulatory T cells in long-lasting Graves disease. General study points: The study found persistent patients shared more public clonotypes (2,741) than new patients (approximately 870).

Time point indicated: newly diagnosed GD, antithyroid drugs for less than 3 months. The TCR library was made from RNA extracted from PBMCs. Germline trimming cut 4 bases from V and 9 bases from J; bases unmatched to any gene: 8. This CDR3 spans 15 amino acids. Per the germline V gene, CDR1 is LGHDT and CDR2 is YNNKEL (reference sequence). Assembly of TCR beta libraries relied on iRepertoire HTBI primers together with Arm-PCR of CDR3 regions. MiXCR, run by TCRdb on the multiplex PCR reads, gives a single entry per CDR3 protein. The sample gives 300,000 to 400,000 distinct CDR3 sequences, over 15% of which show up once; roughly 30% is in the top ten. In the case of this clonotype: As yet, its antigen is unknown.

These data also formed part of another study, on T cells in Graves' hyperthyroidism and ophthalmopathy. That work adds: Newly diagnosed hyperthyroidism patients aged 18 to 65 years had disease lasting under 2 months. A model using 13 V-J features told ophthalmopathy apart from stable hyperthyroidism.

The genes are TRBV3-1 and TRBJ1-6, with 8 bases identical to TRBD1. Sequencing was performed on peripheral blood mononuclear cells (PBMCs), taken at new diagnosis, from a patient treated with antithyroid drugs. The sequence derives from a middle-aged man with Graves disease. DNA for the CDR3: TGTGCCAGCAGCCCCTGGACAGGGTCTTTTTCACCCCTCCACTTT. This codes for CASSPWTGSFSPLHF.